The 22 T cell receptor beta chains listed next were all sequenced from one sample in a study of CD8 T cells in Susac syndrome. An amount of RNA that ranged from roughly 0.45 to 1 ug was reverse transcribed with random hexamers. MiXCR, run by TCRdb on the immunoSEQ multiplex PCR reads, gives a single entry per CDR3 protein. The sample has about 120,000 distinct CDR3 sequences, just under 95% seen once. Sequencing input: CD8+ T cells from PBMCs. These receptors originate from a human donor with Susac syndrome.

The chain employs TRBV6-5 and TRBJ1-6; D is ambiguous. Germline CDR1 and CDR2: MNHEY and SVGAGI. Trimming cost V 6 bases and J 5 bases, with 11 bases left between them. The CDR3 consists of 14 residues. The DNA of the CDR3 is TGTGCCAGCAGCTACGACGGGGATAATTCACCCCTCCACTTT. Residues: CASSYDGDNSPLHF.

This rearrangement joins TRBV13 to TRBJ2-4, with a weak D call TRBD1 (5 bases). Trimming removed 2 bases from V and 2 bases from J, with 10 bases in between. Germline values: CDR1 PRHDT, CDR2 FYEKMQ (reference sequence). This CDR3 region has 15 residues. The chain's CDR3 is CASSLHQGTKNIQYF. The CDR3 nucleotides are TGTGCCAGCAGCTTACATCAGGGAACCAAAAACATTCAGTACTTC.

The chain is built from TRBV7-8 and TRBJ2-7; 7 nucleotides match TRBD1. V shed 6 bases, J shed 1 base, and the junction held 12 bases outside the gene matches. In germline, CDR1 is SGHVS, CDR2 FQNEAQ. The CDR3 is 16 amino acids. CDR3 region: CASRGDRQGDSYEQYF. The CDR3 DNA reads as TGTGCCAGCAGGGGGGACAGACAGGGAGATTCCTACGAGCAGTACTTC.

The chain has TRBV9 and TRBJ1-1; unclear D gene. CDR1 and CDR2 (germline): SGDLS, YYNGEE. Trimming removed 3 bases from V and 7 bases from J, with 16 bases in between. The CDR3 has 14 residues. The CDR3 is CASSATESQNEAFF. In DNA form, the CDR3 reads TGTGCCAGCAGCGCAACTGAGAGCCAGAATGAAGCTTTCTTT.

V and J are TRBV7-2 and TRBJ1-5; a weak D match, TRBD1 (5 bases). The V and J ends lost 6 bases and 5 bases respectively, with 20 bases between them. This CDR3 comprises 16 residues. The germline gives CDR1 SGHTA, CDR2 FQGNSA. This chain's CDR3 is CASRPYPGATYQPQHF. The CDR3, as DNA: TGTGCCAGCAGACCATACCCCGGGGCCACCTATCAGCCCCAGCATTTT.

The count of this clonotype is one. The chain carries TRBV11-2 and TRBJ2-7; D not certain. Germline-derived CDR1 and CDR2 are SGHAT and FQNNGV. The CDR3 runs to 13 residues. Trimming stripped 2 bases from V and 5 bases from J, with 10 bases between. The CDR3 spells CASSLSVVDEQYF. The CDR3, as DNA: TGTGCCAGCAGCTTAAGTGTCGTAGACGAGCAGTACTTC.

The rearrangement joins TRBV29-1 to TRBJ1-1, with D hard to call. Trimming pared 3 bases from V and 3 bases from J, leaving 8 bases between. This CDR3 is built from 12 residues. The V gene's germline CDR1 is SQVTM and CDR2 ANQGSEA. The CDR3 loop is CSVESMYTEAFF. DNA of the CDR3: TGCAGCGTTGAGTCCATGTACACTGAAGCTTTCTTT.

CDR3 loop: CASSLTDLGNQPQHF. The CDR3 DNA reads as TGTGCCAGCAGCCTTACTGACTTGGGGAATCAGCCCCAGCATTTT. The rearrangement joins TRBV7-2 to TRBJ1-5; the D is unclear. Germline V gives CDR1 SGHTA, CDR2 FQGNSA. Trimming removed 5 bases at V and 4 bases at J, with 15 bases between. The CDR3 runs 15 residues.

The chain employs TRBV28 and TRBJ2-1; the D is unclear. The germline V gene has CDR1 MDHEN and CDR2 SYDVKM. CDR3 size: 12 residues. V shed 2 bases and J shed 8 bases, with 7 bases lying between them. The CDR3 sequence is CASSLPIDEQFF. In DNA form, the CDR3 reads TGTGCCAGCAGTTTACCCATCGATGAGCAGTTCTTC. Full variable domain (missing parts from reference TRBV28 and TRBJ2-1): DVKVTQSSRYLVKRTGEKVFLECVQDMDHENMFWYRQDPGLGLRLIYFSYDVKMKEKGDIPEGYSVSREKKERFSLILESASTNQTSMYLCASSLPIDEQFFGPGTRLTVL.

The gene calls are TRBV7-6 and TRBJ1-6; D ambiguous. The length of the CDR3 is 16 residues. Trimming left V 4 bases short and J 4 bases short, with 14 bases between. CDR1 and CDR2 (germline): SGHVS, FNYEAQ. The DNA of the CDR3 is TGTGCCAGCAGCTCGCGGCACAGCCCGTATAATTCACCCCTCCACTTT. It yields the protein CASSSRHSPYNSPLHF.

The V gene is TRBV4-1, the J gene TRBJ1-1; D call uncertain. CDR3 length: 18 residues. Trimming stripped 0 bases from V and 0 bases from J, with 17 bases between. Germline V gives CDR1 MGHRA, CDR2 YSYEKL. Here the CDR3 reads CASSQDLGSAVMNTEAFF. The CDR3 nucleotides are TGCGCCAGCAGCCAAGATTTGGGGTCGGCAGTTATGAACACTGAAGCTTTCTTT.

The V call is TRBV19, the J call TRBJ2-2, with D uncertain. Germline V gene lookup returns CDR1 LNHDA and CDR2 SQIVND (reference sequence). The CDR3 consists of 13 residues. V lost 6 bases and J 7 bases, leaving 12 bases between the germline ends. The CDR3 DNA follows: TGTGCCAGTAGGATCGGACCTGGCGGGGAGCTGTTTTTT. It specifies CASRIGPGGELFF.

The gene calls are TRBV4-3 and TRBJ1-2; D perhaps matches TRBD1 (5 bases). The V and J ends lost 0 bases and 4 bases respectively, with 12 bases between them. CDR3 length: 15 residues. The germline gives CDR1 LGHNA, CDR2 YSLEER. In DNA form, the CDR3 reads TGCGCCAGCAGCCAAGATCGGGGCGGGGGCTATGGCTACACCTTC. Protein: CASSQDRGGGYGYTF.

The V gene is TRBV20-1, the J gene TRBJ2-1; D not certain. Trimming took off 3 bases at V and 0 bases at J, with 9 bases between the two ends. CDR3 length: 14 amino acids. The germline V gene has CDR1 DFQATT and CDR2 SNEGSKA (reference sequence). The CDR3 here is CSARPPTSYNEQFF. The CDR3 nucleotides are TGCAGTGCTAGGCCCCCGACCTCCTACAATGAGCAGTTCTTC.

This clonotype was detected only once. The V call is TRBV6-5, the J call TRBJ2-3, with 8 bases aligning to TRBD1. The CDR3 loop spans 15 amino acids. Germline CDR1 and CDR2: MNHEY and SVGAGI. Unmatched junction bases numbered 7, after V lost 4 bases and J lost 4 bases. In nucleotides, the CDR3 is TGTGCCAGCAGTTCCTCGACAGGGGCTGCAGATACGCAGTATTTT. This sequence encodes CASSSSTGAADTQYF.

The rearrangement uses TRBV30 and TRBJ2-7; the match to TRBD1 covers 8 bases. The CDR3 length is 13 residues. Germline V gene sequence: CDR1 GTSNPN, CDR2 SVGIG (reference sequence). The J segment lost 2 bases and the V segment lost 5 bases, leaving 5 bases of the junction unmatched. CDR3 DNA sequence: TGTGCCTGGTCCGCGACAGGGGCCTACGAGCAGTACTTC. Its translation: CAWSATGAYEQYF.

The chain uses TRBV4-1 and TRBJ2-7; TRBD2 might be the D (5 bases). V was cut by 4 bases and J by 0 bases, with 10 bases left in between. CDR3 length: 14 residues. In germline, CDR1 is MGHRA, CDR2 YSYEKL. Written as DNA, the CDR3 is TGCGCCAGCAGCCCCGAACGGGACTCCTACGAGCAGTACTTC. The encoded protein is CASSPERDSYEQYF.

The chain has TRBV7-6 and TRBJ1-5; D gene uncertain. V shed 3 bases and J shed 7 bases, with 10 bases lying between them. In germline, CDR1 is SGHVS, CDR2 FNYEAQ. The CDR3 covers 13 residues. This CDR3 reads CASSFGSRQPQHF. In nucleotides, the CDR3 is TGTGCCAGCAGCTTTGGGTCCCGACAGCCCCAGCATTTT.

The chain links TRBV30 to TRBJ2-1; TRBD2 agrees at 8 bases. This CDR3 has 17 residues. Germline loops: CDR1 GTSNPN, CDR2 SVGIG (reference sequence). The V and J ends lost 4 bases and 7 bases, in that order; junction bases with no gene match: 18. The DNA of the CDR3 is TGTGCCTGGATCAACGGGCCGGGGCTAGCGGGTGGGAATGAGCAGTTCTTC. Translated: CAWINGPGLAGGNEQFF. The whole variable domain, remainder taken from reference TRBV30 and TRBJ2-1, is SQTIHQWPATLVQPVGSPLSLECTVEGTSNPNLYWYRQAAGRGLQLLFYSVGIGQISSEVPQNLSASRPQDRQFILSSKKLLLSDSGFYLCAWINGPGLAGGNEQFFGPGTRLTVL.

This clonotype was observed a handful of times. The chain links TRBV28 to TRBJ2-1; no definite D call. The germline V and J ends were trimmed by 3 bases and 1 base, with 4 bases remaining between them. Germline lookup yields CDR1 MDHEN and CDR2 SYDVKM. The CDR3 is made up of 13 amino acids. The CDR3 DNA follows: TGTGCCAGCAGTTTCTCGTCCTACAATGAGCAGTTCTTC. Protein: CASSFSSYNEQFF.

The chain combines TRBV12-3 or TRBV12-4 with TRBJ2-5; D unresolved. The CDR3 spans 11 residues. V lost 6 bases and J lost 2, with 4 bases in between. CDR3 sequence reads: CASRGQETQYF. The CDR3 bases are TGTGCCAGCAGAGGACAAGAGACCCAGTACTTC.

The rearrangement joins TRBV9 to TRBJ2-5; TRBD2 might be the D (6 bases). From germline, CDR1 is SGDLS and CDR2 YYNGEE. The CDR3 sequence is 13 residues long. V lost 0 bases and J lost 5, with 8 bases in between. The CDR3 sequence is CASSVGRVETQYF. DNA for the CDR3: TGTGCCAGCAGCGTAGGGAGGGTGGAGACCCAGTACTTC.